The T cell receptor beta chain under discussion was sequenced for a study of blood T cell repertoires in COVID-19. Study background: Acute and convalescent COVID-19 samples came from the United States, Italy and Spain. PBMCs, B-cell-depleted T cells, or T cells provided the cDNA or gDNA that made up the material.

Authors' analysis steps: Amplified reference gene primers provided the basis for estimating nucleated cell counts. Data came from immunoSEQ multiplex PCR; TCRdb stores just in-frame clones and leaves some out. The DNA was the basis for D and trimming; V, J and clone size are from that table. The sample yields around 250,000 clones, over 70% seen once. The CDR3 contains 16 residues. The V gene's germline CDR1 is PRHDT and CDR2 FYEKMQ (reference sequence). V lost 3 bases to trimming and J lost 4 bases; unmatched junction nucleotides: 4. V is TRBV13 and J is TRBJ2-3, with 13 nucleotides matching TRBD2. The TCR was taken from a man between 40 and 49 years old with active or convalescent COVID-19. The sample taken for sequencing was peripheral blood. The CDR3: CASSFWTSGSSDTQYF. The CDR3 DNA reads TGTGCCAGCAGCTTCTGGACTAGCGGGAGCTCAGATACGCAGTATTTT. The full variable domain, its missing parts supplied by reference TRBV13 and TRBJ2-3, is AAGVIQSPRHLIKEKRETATLKCYPIPRHDTVYWYQQGPGQDPQFLISFYEKMQSDKGSIPDRFSAQQFSDYHSELNMSSLELGDSALYFCASSFWTSGSSDTQYFGPGTRLTVL.